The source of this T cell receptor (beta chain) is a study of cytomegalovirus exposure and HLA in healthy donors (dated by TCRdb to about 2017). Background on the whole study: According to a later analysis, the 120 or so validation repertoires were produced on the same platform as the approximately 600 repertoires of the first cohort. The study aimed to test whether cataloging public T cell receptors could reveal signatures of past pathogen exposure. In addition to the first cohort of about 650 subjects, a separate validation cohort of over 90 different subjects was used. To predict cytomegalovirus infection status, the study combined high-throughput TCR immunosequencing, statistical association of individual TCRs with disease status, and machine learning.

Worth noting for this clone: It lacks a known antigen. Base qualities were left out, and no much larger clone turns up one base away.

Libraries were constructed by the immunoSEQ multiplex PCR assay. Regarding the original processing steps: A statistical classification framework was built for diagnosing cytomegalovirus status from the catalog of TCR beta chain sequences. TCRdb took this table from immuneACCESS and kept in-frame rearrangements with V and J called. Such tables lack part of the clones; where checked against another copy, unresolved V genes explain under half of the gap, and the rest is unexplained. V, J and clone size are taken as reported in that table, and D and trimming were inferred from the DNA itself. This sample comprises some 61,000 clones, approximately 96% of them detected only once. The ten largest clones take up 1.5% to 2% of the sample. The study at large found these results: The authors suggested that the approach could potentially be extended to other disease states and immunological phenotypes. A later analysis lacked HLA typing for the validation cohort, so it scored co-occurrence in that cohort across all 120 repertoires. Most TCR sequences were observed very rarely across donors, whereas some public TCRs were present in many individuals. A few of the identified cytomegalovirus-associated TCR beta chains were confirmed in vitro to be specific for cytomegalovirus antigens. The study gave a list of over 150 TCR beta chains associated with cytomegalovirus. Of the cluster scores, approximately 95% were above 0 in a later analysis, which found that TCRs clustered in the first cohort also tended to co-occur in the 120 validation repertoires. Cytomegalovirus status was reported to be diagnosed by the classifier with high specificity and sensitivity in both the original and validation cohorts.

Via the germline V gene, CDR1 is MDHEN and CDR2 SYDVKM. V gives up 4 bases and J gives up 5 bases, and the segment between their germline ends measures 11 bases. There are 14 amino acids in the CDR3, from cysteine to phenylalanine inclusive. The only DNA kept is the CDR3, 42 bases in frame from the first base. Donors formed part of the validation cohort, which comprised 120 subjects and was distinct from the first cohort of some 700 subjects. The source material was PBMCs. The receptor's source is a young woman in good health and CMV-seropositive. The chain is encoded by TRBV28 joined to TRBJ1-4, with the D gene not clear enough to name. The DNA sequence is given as TGTGCCAGCAGTTCGACGGCGAGGAATGAAAAACTGTTTTTT. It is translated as CASSSTARNEKLFF. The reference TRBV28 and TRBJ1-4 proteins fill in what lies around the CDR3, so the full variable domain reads DVKVTQSSRYLVKRTGEKVFLECVQDMDHENMFWYRQDPGLGLRLIYFSYDVKMKEKGDIPEGYSVSREKKERFSLILESASTNQTSMYLCASSSTARNEKLFFGSGTQLSVL.